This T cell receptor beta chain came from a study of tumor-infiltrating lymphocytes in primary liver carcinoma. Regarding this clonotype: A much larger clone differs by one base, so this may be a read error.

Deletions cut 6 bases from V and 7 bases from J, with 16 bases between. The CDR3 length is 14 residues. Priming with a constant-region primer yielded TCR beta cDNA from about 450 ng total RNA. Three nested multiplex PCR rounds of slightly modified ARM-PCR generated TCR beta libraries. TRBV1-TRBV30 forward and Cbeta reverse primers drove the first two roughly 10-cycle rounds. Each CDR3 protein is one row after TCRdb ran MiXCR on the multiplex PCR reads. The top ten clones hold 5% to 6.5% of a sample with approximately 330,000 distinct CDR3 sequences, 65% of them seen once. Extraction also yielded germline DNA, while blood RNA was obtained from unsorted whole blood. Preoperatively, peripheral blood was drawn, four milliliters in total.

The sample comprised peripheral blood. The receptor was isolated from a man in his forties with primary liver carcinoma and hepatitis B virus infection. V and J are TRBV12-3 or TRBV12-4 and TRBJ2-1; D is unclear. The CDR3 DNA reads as TGTGCCAGCAGCACCGAGTCCGGATGGAATGAGCAGTTCTTC. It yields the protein CASSTESGWNEQFF.